This T cell receptor (beta chain) appears in the sequencing data of a study of blood T cell repertoires in COVID-19. Measured with immunoSEQ multiplex PCR; TCRdb has only the in-frame clones, and not every one. The sample includes about 200,000 clones, around 82% of them seen just once. Looked up from germline, CDR1 is SGHTA and CDR2 is FQGNSA. CDR3 length equals 13 residues. V lost 1 base and J 5 bases, leaving 8 bases between the germline ends. The sample taken for sequencing was peripheral blood. V usage is TRBV7-2 and J usage is TRBJ2-5; weak D call: TRBD2 (5 bases). The source of this sequence is a human donor in a cohort sampled during active COVID-19. As DNA, the CDR3 is TGTGCCAGCAGCTTAGGAGGGTTGGAGACCCAGTACTTC. As protein: CASSLGGLETQYF. The entire variable domain, with the rest obtained from reference TRBV7-2 and TRBJ2-5, is as follows: GAGVSQSPSNKVTEKGKDVELRCDPISGHTALYWYRQSLGQGLEFLIYFQGNSAPDKSGLPSDRFSAERTGGSVSTLTIQRTQQEDSAVYLCASSLGGLETQYFGPGTRLLVL.